The rows below give T cell receptor beta chains drawn from one sample of a study of cytotoxic CD8 clonotypes in ibrutinib-treated CLL. TCRdb's table, derived via immunoSEQ multiplex PCR, lists solely in-frame clones and lacks some. The sample has about 22,000 clones, under 85% seen once. Source: PBMCs, taken before ibrutinib treatment. The receptors here all came from a human donor with chronic lymphocytic leukemia. Both conserved end residues are part of each CDR3. The order of the fields is D gene, J gene, clone size, V gene, CDR3 DNA, CDR3 protein. The D gene is left open where the match is weak. For some rows the clone size is stated as once, few or many, or as a class when expanded; others skip it.

.	TRBJ2-3	.	TRBV28	TGTGCCAGCAGTCTACAGGGCCAGACGCAGTATTTT	CASSLQGQTQYF
TRBD2	TRBJ2-2	.	TRBV7-2	TGTGCCAGCAGCCCGACTAGCGGGAGGGCCTCCGGGGAGCTGTTTTTT	CASSPTSGRASGELFF
TRBD2	TRBJ2-4	medium-sized	TRBV7-2	TGTGCCAGCAGCTCTTACTCTAGCGGGATGAGCATTCAGTACTTC	CASSSYSSGMSIQYF
.	TRBJ1-2	.	TRBV11-1	TGTGCCAGCAGCCTCCGGGAGAACTATGGCTACACCTTC	CASSLRENYGYTF
TRBD2	TRBJ2-1	.	TRBV11-1	TGTGCCAGCAGCTTTCCAGGGACTAGCGGGGGGGTTAGCTACAATGAGCAGTTCTTC	CASSFPGTSGGVSYNEQFF
.	TRBJ2-3	.	TRBV27	TGTGCCAGCGGTCCTCTAGGGACCGGGGGCACAGATACGCAGTATTTT	CASGPLGTGGTDTQYF
.	TRBJ2-1	.	TRBV6-1	TGTGCCAGCAAGAAGACAGGTTACTACAATGAGCAGTTCTTC	CASKKTGYYNEQFF
TRBD1	TRBJ1-4	.	TRBV2	TGTGCCAGCAGTGAATTTCTCACGACAGGGTGGGCTAATGAAAAACTGTTTTTT	CASSEFLTTGWANEKLFF
.	TRBJ2-4	.	TRBV5-1	TGCGCCAGCAGCCTAGGGACGCTTGACAAAAACATTCAGTACTTC	CASSLGTLDKNIQYF
.	TRBJ1-1	.	TRBV5-1	TGCGCCAGCAGCTTGTCCCCGGGCCAGAACACTGAAGCTTTCTTT	CASSLSPGQNTEAFF